This T cell receptor beta chain was observed in a study of cytomegalovirus exposure and HLA in healthy donors. PCR involved 60 Vbeta and 13 Jbeta primers. Produced via immunoSEQ multiplex PCR; TCRdb's table is partial and in-frame only. The data contain about 120,000 clones, 80% of them singletons. The sample comprised PBMCs. The receptor's source is a female donor in good health and CMV-seropositive.

CDR3 sequence (DNA): TGCGCCAGCAGCCAAGATCCCGGGATCTACAATGAGCAGTTCTTC. As protein: CASSQDPGIYNEQFF. The rearrangement uses TRBV4-3 and TRBJ2-1; D perhaps matches TRBD2 (5 bases). Trimming shortened V by 0 bases and J by 3 bases, and 9 bases separated the two germline ends. CDR1 is LGHNA and CDR2 is YSLEER in the germline V gene. This CDR3 has 15 amino acids.